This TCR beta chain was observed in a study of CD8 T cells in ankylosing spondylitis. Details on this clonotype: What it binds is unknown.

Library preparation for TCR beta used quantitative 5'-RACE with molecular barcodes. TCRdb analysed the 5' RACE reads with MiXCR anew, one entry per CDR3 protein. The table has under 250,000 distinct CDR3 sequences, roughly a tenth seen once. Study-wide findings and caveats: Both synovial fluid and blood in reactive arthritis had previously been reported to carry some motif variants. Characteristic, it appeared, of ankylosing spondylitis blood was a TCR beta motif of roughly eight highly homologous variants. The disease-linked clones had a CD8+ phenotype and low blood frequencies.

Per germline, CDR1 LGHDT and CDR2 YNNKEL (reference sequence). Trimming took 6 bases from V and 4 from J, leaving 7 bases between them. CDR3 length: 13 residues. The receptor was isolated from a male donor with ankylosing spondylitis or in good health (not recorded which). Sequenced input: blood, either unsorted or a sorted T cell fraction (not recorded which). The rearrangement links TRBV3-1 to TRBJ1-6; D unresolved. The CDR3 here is CASSRTYNSPLHF. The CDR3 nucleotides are TGTGCCAGCAGTCGGACGTATAATTCACCCCTCCACTTT.